The rows below give T cell receptor beta chains drawn from one sample of a study of identifying expanded T cells in peripheral blood. Using immunoSEQ multiplex PCR, the repertoire was profiled, and TCRdb retains in-frame clones only, with some absent. Among around 120,000 clones listed, approximately 80% were seen once. The sample comprised blood. Receptors originate from a person aged 18 to 75 in good health. The CDR3 runs from the conserved cysteine through the conserved F or W. The D gene is left open where the match is weak. Some rows mark clone size as missing; the rest say once, few, many or name a class of expanded clone.

TRBJ1-5	-	TRBV11-2	-	TGTGCCAGCAGCTTAGGGGGGCCAGGGGCAAGTTTTCAGCCCCAGCATTTT	CASSLGGPGASFQPQHF
TRBJ1-6	-	TRBV4-3	-	TGCGCCAGCAGCCAAGGCCGGGCATCCTATAATTCACCCCTCCACTTT	CASSQGRASYNSPLHF
TRBJ1-1	-	TRBV30	-	TGTGCCTGGAGTCAAGGGATTGGAGACACTGAAGCTTTCTTT	CAWSQGIGDTEAFF
TRBJ1-1	-	TRBV29-1	few	TGCAGCTCCGCCGGTGCAGGCATGAACACTGAAGCTTTCTTT	CSSAGAGMNTEAFF
TRBJ1-2	-	TRBV5-1	-	TGCGCCAGCAGCTCAGAATTTGTTGGCTACACCTTC	CASSSEFVGYTF
TRBJ1-2	-	TRBV5-5	-	TGTGCCAGCAGCGACCGGGGGTTTAGTGGCTACACCTTC	CASSDRGFSGYTF
TRBJ1-5	-	TRBV18	-	TGTGCCAGCTCACCACTTGCCTATAGCAATCAGCCCCAGCATTTT	CASSPLAYSNQPQHF
TRBJ1-1	-	TRBV18	-	TGTGCCAGCTCACCTCCAACAGGGTATGAAGCTTTCTTT	CASSPPTGYEAFF
TRBJ1-6	-	TRBV30	-	TGTGCCTGCACCACTGGATATGGGAATTCACCCCTCCACTTT	CACTTGYGNSPLHF
TRBJ1-2	TRBD1	TRBV19	-	TGTGCCAGTAGTGCCGGGACAGGGGGTCACTATGGCTACACCTTC	CASSAGTGGHYGYTF
TRBJ2-1	-	TRBV7-9	-	TGTGCCAGCAGCCCAGGGAATGAGCAGTTCTTC	CASSPGNEQFF
TRBJ2-7	-	TRBV7-2	-	TGTGCCAGCAGCTTATCTCCGGGCCGCTCCTACGAGCAGTACTTC	CASSLSPGRSYEQYF
TRBJ1-2	-	TRBV10-3	-	TGTGCCATCAGGAGTCATTCCCTTGGAGCGGGCTACACCTTC	CAIRSHSLGAGYTF
TRBJ1-1	-	TRBV11-3	-	TGTGCCAGCAGCTTGCGACAGACTATGAACACTGAAGCTTTCTTT	CASSLRQTMNTEAFF
TRBJ1-2	-	TRBV19	-	TGTGCCAGTAGTCATGGGGACATAGGATTCTATGGCTACACCTTC	CASSHGDIGFYGYTF
TRBJ2-7	-	TRBV15	-	TGTGCCACCAGCAGAACCACAGGGCAGGGCACCTACGAGCAGTACTTC	CATSRTTGQGTYEQYF
TRBJ2-7	-	TRBV4-3	-	TGCGCCAGCAGCCAAGACGGCAGCACCTACGAGCAGTACTTC	CASSQDGSTYEQYF
TRBJ2-2	-	TRBV7-9	-	TGTGCCAGCAGCTCGGCGTACAACGGGGAGCTGTTTTTT	CASSSAYNGELFF
TRBJ1-2	-	TRBV10-3	-	TGTGCCATCAGTTCCACAGGGCAGGACTATGGCTACACCTTC	CAISSTGQDYGYTF
TRBJ2-7	TRBD1	TRBV6-5	-	TGTGCCAGCAGCGTACAGGGGAAGGCCTACGAGCAGTACTTC	CASSVQGKAYEQYF
TRBJ2-1	TRBD2	TRBV5-1	-	TGCGCCAGCAGCTCGGAGGACAGCCTAATCCCGACTAGCGGTGGCTACAATGAGCAGTTCTTC	CASSSEDSLIPTSGGYNEQFF
TRBJ2-7	-	TRBV7-2	-	TGTGCCAGCAGCTTAGCGGCAGGGATCAACGAGCAGTACTTC	CASSLAAGINEQYF
TRBJ1-4	-	TRBV7-6	-	TGTGCCAGCACACCGTCGGTGGGAGGTGAAAAACTGTTTTTT	CASTPSVGGEKLFF
TRBJ2-3	-	TRBV18	-	TGTGCCAGCCTATTCTCGGAGGGCACAGATACGCAGTATTTT	CASLFSEGTDTQYF
TRBJ2-3	-	TRBV5-5	-	TGTGCCAGCAGCTTGGCAGGATCCGGGCCTGGTACAGATACGCAGTATTTT	CASSLAGSGPGTDTQYF
TRBJ1-2	-	TRBV18	-	TGTGCCAGCTCCGCCGGGGCGGTAGCTAACTATGGCTACACCTTC	CASSAGAVANYGYTF
TRBJ1-2	TRBD1	TRBV6-5	-	TGTGCCAGCAGTTTGCTCACCGGGACAGGATTTTATGGCTACACCTTC	CASSLLTGTGFYGYTF
TRBJ2-5	TRBD1	TRBV7-9	few	TGTGCCAGCAGCTTACGACTTGGACAGGGGCAAGAGACCCAGTACTTC	CASSLRLGQGQETQYF
TRBJ1-4	-	TRBV7-9	few	TGTGCCCTCAGGGTTGGTGAAAAACTGTTTTTT	CALRVGEKLFF
TRBJ2-1	-	TRBV6-6	-	TGTGCCAGCACGGGGATTTACAATGAGCAGTTCTTC	CASTGIYNEQFF
TRBJ1-1	-	TRBV19	-	TGTGCCAGTAGCATGGACAGACCGAACACTGAAGCTTTCTTT	CASSMDRPNTEAFF
TRBJ2-7	-	TRBV2	-	TGTGCCAGCAGTGCCTTGGGCTCCTACGAGCAGTACTTC	CASSALGSYEQYF
TRBJ2-5	-	TRBV7-9	-	TGTGCCAGCAGCTTAGTCGCGCCGTACCAAGAGACCCAGTACTTC	CASSLVAPYQETQYF
TRBJ1-6	-	TRBV7-9	-	TGTGCCAGCAGCGCCCAGGGAGACGCTGATTCACCCCTCCACTTT	CASSAQGDADSPLHF
TRBJ1-1	-	TRBV2	-	TGTGCCAGCAGGGCATTACAGGGACGAAGGGCTGAAGCTTTCTTT	CASRALQGRRAEAFF
TRBJ2-7	TRBD1	TRBV4-2	-	TGTGCCAGCAGCCGAGCAAGACAGGGGTCCGACGAGCAGTACTTC	CASSRARQGSDEQYF
TRBJ2-1	-	TRBV11-3	-	TGTGCCAGCAGCAGATCCAGTGGGGGTCACAGCTACAATGAGCAGTTCTTC	CASSRSSGGHSYNEQFF
TRBJ1-1	-	TRBV18	-	TGTGCCAGCTCGTCCGGAGGTCGGAACACTGAAGCTTTCTTT	CASSSGGRNTEAFF
TRBJ2-7	-	TRBV13	-	TGTGCCAGCAGCTCCCTTGGGGGCTACGAGCAGTACTTC	CASSSLGGYEQYF
TRBJ1-1	-	TRBV5-1	-	TGCGCCAGCTCCTCTGGTTTGAAAGCTTTCTTT	CASSSGLKAFF
TRBJ2-1	TRBD2	TRBV7-9	-	TGTGCCAGCAGCCCAGCGGGGGACTACGATGAGCAGTTCTTC	CASSPAGDYDEQFF
TRBJ2-3	TRBD2	TRBV11-2	-	TGTGCCAGCAGCCCTTATAGCGGGGGCACAGATACGCAGTATTTT	CASSPYSGGTDTQYF
TRBJ2-3	-	TRBV30	once	TGTGCCTCTTCAAAGACAGGCTTGGGAGCAGATACGCAGTATTTT	CASSKTGLGADTQYF
TRBJ1-2	-	TRBV6-5	-	TGTGCCAGCAGTTACTCCGGCCAGGGTATAGGGGGCTACACCTTC	CASSYSGQGIGGYTF
TRBJ2-5	TRBD2	TRBV7-7	-	TGTGCCAGCAGCTTACTCGGCGGGGGGCAAGAGACCCAGTACTTC	CASSLLGGGQETQYF
TRBJ1-1	-	TRBV23-1	-	TGCGCCAGCCCGGGTAGGGAGAACACTGAAGCTTTCTTT	CASPGRENTEAFF
TRBJ2-7	-	TRBV27	-	TGTGCCAGCAGCCTAAGTTCCGGCGGAGCCTACGAGCAGTACTTC	CASSLSSGGAYEQYF
TRBJ1-2	TRBD1	TRBV5-6	once	TGTGCCAGCAGCGCTTTAGACAGGGCTTTGAGGAGGGGCTACACCTTC	CASSALDRALRRGYTF
TRBJ2-5	TRBD2	TRBV29-1	-	TGCAGCGTTGCTGTGCTAGCGGGGGACGTCAGGTATGGGGAGACCCAGTACTTC	CSVAVLAGDVRYGETQYF
TRBJ1-4	-	TRBV5-6	once	TGTGCCAGCAGCTCGGCCAGGACAGCCCGGGGCGAAAAACTGTTTTTT	CASSSARTARGEKLFF